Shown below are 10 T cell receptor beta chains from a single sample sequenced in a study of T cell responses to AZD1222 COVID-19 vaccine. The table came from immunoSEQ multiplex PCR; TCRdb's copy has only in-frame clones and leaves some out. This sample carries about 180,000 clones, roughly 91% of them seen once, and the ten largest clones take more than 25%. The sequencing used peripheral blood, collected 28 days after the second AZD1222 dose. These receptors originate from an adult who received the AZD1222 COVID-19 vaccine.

CDR3 residues: CASSHRDSQNEQFF. The CDR3 DNA follows: TGTGCCAGCAGTCATCGGGACTCCCAGAATGAGCAGTTCTTC. V and J are TRBV6-5 and TRBJ2-1, with a weak D call TRBD2 (6 bases). V dropped 5 bases and J dropped 7 bases, with 15 bases sitting between them. Germline V CDR1 and CDR2: MNHEY, SVGAGI. This CDR3 has 14 amino acids.

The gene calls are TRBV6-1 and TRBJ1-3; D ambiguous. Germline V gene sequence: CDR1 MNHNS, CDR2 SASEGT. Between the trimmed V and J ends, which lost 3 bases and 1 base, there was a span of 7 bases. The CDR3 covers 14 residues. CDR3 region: CASSEPLSGNTIYF. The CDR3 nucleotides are TGTGCCAGCAGTGAGCCCTTGTCTGGAAACACCATATATTTT.

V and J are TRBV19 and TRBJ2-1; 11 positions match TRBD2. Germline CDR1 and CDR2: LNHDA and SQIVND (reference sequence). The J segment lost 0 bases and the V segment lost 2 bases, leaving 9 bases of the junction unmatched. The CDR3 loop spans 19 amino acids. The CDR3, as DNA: TGTGCCAGTAGTATAACGGGGACTAGCGGCCTCAGCTCCTACAATGAGCAGTTCTTC. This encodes CASSITGTSGLSSYNEQFF.

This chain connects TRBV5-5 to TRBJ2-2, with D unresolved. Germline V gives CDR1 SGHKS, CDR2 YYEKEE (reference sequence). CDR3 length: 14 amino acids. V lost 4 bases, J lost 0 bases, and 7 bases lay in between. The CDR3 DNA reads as TGTGCCAGCAGCGTAATCGCGAACACCGGGGAGCTGTTTTTT. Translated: CASSVIANTGELFF.

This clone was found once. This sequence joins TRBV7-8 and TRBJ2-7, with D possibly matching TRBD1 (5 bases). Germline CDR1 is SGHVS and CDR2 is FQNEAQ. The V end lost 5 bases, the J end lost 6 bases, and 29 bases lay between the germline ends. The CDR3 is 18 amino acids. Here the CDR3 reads CASSTETIPGRLRSEQYF. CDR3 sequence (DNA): TGTGCCAGCAGCACGGAGACGATACCAGGGCGCCTGAGGAGCGAGCAGTACTTC.

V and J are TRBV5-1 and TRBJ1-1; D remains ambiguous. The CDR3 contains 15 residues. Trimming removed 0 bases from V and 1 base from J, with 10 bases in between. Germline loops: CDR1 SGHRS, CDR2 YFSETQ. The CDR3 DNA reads TGCGCCAGCAGCTTGGGGCGGCTTCAGAACACTGAAGCTTTCTTT. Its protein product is CASSLGRLQNTEAFF. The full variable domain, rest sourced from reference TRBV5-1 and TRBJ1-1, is KAGVTQTPRYLIKTRGQQVTLSCSPISGHRSVSWYQQTPGQGLQFLFEYFSETQRNKGNFPGRFSGRQFSNSRSEMNVSTLELGDSALYLCASSLGRLQNTEAFFGQGTRLTVV.

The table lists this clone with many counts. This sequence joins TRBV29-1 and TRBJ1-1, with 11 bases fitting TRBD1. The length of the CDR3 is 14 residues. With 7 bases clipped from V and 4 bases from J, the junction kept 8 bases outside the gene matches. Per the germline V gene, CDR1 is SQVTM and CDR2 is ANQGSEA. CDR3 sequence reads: CSASRGTGGTEAFF. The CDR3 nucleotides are TGCAGCGCCTCGAGAGGGACAGGGGGCACTGAAGCTTTCTTT.

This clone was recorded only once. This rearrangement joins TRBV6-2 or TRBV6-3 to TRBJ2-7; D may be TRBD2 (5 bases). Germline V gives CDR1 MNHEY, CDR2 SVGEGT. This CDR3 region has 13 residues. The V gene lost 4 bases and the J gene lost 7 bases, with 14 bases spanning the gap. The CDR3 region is CASSSGPWEEQYF. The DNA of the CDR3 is TGTGCCAGCAGTTCCGGGCCCTGGGAGGAGCAGTACTTC.

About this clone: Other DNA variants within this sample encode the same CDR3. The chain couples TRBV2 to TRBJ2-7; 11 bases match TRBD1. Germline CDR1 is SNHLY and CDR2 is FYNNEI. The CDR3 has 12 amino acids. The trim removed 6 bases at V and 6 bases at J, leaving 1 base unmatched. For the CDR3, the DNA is TGTGCCAGCAGCGGGACAGGGGGCGAGCAGTACTTC. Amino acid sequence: CASSGTGGEQYF.

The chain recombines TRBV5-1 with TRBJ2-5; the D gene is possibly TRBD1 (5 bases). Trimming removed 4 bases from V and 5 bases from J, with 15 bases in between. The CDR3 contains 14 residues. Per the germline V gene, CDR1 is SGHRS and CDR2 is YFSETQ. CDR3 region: CASSGNLGVETQYF. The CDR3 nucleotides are TGCGCCAGCAGCGGGAATCTAGGGGTGGAGACCCAGTACTTC.